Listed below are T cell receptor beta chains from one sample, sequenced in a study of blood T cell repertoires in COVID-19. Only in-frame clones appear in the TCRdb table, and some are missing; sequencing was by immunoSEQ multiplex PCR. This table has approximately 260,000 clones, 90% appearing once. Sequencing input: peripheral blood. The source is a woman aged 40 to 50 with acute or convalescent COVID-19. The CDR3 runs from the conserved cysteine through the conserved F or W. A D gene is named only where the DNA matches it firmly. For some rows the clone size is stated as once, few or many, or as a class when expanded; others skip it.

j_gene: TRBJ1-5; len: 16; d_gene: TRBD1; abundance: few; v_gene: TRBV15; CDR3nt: TGTGCCACCAGCAGCAAACCGGGACAGGGAAATCAGCCCCAGCATTTT; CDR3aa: CATSSKPGQGNQPQHF
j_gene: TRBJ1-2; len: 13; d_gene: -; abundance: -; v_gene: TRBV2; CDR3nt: TGTGCCAGCAATGGGGGAGGTCTTGATGGCTACACCTTC; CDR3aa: CASNGGGLDGYTF
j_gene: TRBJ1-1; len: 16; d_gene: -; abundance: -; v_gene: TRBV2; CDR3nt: TGTGCCAGCAGTGGGGCCTCAGGGGTGAGGAACACTGAAGCTTTCTTT; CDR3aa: CASSGASGVRNTEAFF
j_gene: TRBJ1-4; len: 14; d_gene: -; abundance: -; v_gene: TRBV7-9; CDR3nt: TGTGCCAGCAGAGCACAGGGAGTTAATGAAAAACTGTTTTTT; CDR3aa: CASRAQGVNEKLFF
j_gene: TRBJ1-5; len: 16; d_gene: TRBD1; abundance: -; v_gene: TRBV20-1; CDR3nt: TGCAGTGCTAGTGATGGGACAGGGAATAGCAATCAGCCCCAGCATTTT; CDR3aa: CSASDGTGNSNQPQHF
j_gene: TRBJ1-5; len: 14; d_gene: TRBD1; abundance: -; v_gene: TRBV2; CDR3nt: TGTGCCAGCAGCCCCGGGACAGGGACTCAGCCCCAGCATTTT; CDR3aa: CASSPGTGTQPQHF
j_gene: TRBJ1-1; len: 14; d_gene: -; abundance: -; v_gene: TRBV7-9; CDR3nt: TGTGCCAGCAGCACCCAGACAGGGAACACTGAAGCTTTCTTT; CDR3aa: CASSTQTGNTEAFF
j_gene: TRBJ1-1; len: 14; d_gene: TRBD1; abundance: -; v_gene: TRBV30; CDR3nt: TGTGCCTCCAACAGGGGGCAGGGGAACACTGAAGCTTTCTTT; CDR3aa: CASNRGQGNTEAFF
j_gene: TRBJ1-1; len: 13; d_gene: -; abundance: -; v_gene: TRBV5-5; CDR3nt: TGTGCCAGCAGCTTTTCTCTCCGGGTTGAAGCTTTCTTT; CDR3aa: CASSFSLRVEAFF
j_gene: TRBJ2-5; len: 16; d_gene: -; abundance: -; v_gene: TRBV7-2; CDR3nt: TGTGCCAGCAGCTTAGTTAGTACTAGCAATCCAGAGACCCAGTACTTC; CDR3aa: CASSLVSTSNPETQYF
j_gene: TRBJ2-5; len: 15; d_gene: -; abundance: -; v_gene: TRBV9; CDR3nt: -; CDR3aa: CASSSSTGRVETQYF
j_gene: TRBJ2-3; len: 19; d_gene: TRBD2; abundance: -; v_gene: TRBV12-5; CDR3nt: TGTGCTAGTGCCTGGGGGACTAGCGAGTCGGGGGCTAGCACAGATACGCAGTATTTT; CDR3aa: CASAWGTSESGASTDTQYF
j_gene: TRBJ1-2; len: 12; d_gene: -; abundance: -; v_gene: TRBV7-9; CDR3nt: TGTGCCAGCACCACACCTAACGGGGGCTACACCTTC; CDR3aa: CASTTPNGGYTF
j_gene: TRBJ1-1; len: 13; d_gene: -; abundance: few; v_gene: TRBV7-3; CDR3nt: TGTGCCAGCAGACAGAGCTTATCGACTGAAGCTTTCTTT; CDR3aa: CASRQSLSTEAFF
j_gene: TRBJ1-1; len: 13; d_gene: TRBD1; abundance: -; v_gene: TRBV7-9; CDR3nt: TGTGCCAGCAGCTTACGGACAGGGGGCGAAGCTTTCTTT; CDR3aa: CASSLRTGGEAFF
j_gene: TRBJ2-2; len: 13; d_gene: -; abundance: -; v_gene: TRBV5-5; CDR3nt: TGTGCCAGCAGCTCTGGACAAACCGGGGAGCTGTTTTTT; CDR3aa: CASSSGQTGELFF
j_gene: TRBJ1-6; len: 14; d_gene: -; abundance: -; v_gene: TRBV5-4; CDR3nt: TGTGCCAGTAGCTTCGGGAGCCGTAATTCACCCCTCCACTTT; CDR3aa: CASSFGSRNSPLHF
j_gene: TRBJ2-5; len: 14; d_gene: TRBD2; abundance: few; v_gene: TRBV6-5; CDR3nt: TGTGCCAGCGTAGCGGGGGGCCAAGGTACCACCCAGTACTTC; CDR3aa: CASVAGGQGTTQYF
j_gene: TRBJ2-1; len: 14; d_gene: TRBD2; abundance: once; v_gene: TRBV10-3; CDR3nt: TGTGCCATCAGCCCCTCGGGACTAGCGGGGGGGTGTTTCTTC; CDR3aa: CAISPSGLAGGCFF
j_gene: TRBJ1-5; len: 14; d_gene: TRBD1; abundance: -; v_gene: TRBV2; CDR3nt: TGTGCCAGCAGTGGACCGGGACAGGGACAGCCCCAGCATTTT; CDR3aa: CASSGPGQGQPQHF
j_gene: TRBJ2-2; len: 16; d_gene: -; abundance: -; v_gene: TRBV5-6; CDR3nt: TGTGCCAGCAGCTTGGGTGACTACCCCGGACCCGGGGAGCTGTTTTTT; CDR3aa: CASSLGDYPGPGELFF
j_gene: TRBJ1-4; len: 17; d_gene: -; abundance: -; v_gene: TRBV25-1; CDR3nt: TGTGCCAGCAGTGAAATAGGGCCGGGGGGGCTAAATGAAAAACTGTTTTTT; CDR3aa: CASSEIGPGGLNEKLFF
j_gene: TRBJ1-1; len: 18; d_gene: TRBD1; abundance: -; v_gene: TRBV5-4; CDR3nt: TGTGCCAGCAGTCAACTAAAGGGGACAGGGGTGGGGAACACTGAAGCTTTCTTT; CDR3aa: CASSQLKGTGVGNTEAFF
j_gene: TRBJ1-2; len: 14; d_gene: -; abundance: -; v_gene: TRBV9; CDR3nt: TGTGCCAGCAGCGCTGGGCAGGGAAACTATGGCTACACCTTC; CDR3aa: CASSAGQGNYGYTF
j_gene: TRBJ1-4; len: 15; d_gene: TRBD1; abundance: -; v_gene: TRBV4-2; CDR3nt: TGTGCCAGCAGCCCCGGGACAGGGAATAATGAAAAACTGTTTTTT; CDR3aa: CASSPGTGNNEKLFF
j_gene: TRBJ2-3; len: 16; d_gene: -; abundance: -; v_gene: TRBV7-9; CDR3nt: TGTGCCAGCAGCTTAGGGTCAGCGGTCCTTACAGATACGCAGTATTTT; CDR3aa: CASSLGSAVLTDTQYF
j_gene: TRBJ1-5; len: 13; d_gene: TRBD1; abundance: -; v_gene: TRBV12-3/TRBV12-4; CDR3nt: TGTGCCAGCAGTTTGACAGGGGGACAGCCCCAGCATTTT; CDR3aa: CASSLTGGQPQHF
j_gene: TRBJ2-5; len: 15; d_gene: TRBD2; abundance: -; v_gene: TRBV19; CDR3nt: TGTGCCAGTAGTATAAGGACTAGCGGCCAAGAGACCCAGTACTTC; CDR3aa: CASSIRTSGQETQYF
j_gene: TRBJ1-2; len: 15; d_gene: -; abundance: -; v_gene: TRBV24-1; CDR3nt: TGTGCCACCAGTGCCTCAGGGAAAGCTAACTATGGCTACACCTTC; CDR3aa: CATSASGKANYGYTF
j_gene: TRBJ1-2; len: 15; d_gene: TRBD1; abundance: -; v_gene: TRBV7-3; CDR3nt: TGTGCCAGCAGCATGGGACAGGGCGCTAACTATGGCTACACCTTC; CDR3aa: CASSMGQGANYGYTF
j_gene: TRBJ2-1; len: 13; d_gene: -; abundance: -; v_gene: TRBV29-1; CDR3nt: TGCAGCGTCCGGGGGAGCTCCTACAATGAGCAGTTCTTC; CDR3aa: CSVRGSSYNEQFF